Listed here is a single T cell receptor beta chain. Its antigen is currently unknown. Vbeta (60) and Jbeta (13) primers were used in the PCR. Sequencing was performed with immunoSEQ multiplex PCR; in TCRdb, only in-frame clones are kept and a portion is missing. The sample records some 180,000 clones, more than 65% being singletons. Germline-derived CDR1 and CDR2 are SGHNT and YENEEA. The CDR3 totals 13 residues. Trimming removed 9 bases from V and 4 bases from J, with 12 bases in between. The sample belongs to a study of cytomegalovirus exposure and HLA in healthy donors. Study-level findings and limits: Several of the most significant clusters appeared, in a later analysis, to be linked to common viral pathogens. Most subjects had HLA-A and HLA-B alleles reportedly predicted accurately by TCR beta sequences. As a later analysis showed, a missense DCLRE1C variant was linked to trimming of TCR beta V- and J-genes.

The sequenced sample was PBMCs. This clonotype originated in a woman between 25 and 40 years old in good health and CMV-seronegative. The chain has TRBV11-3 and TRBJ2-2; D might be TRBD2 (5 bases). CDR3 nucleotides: TGTGCCAGTTCATCGGGGTTCACCGGGGAGCTGTTTTTT. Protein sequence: CASSSGFTGELFF. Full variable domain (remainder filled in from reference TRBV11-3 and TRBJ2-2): EAGVVQSPRYKIIEKKQPVAFWCNPISGHNTLYWYLQNLGQGPELLIRYENEEAVDDSQLPKDRFSAERLKGVDSTLKIQPAELGDSAVYLCASSSGFTGELFFGEGSRLTVL.